This T cell receptor (beta chain) was sequenced during a study of blood T cell repertoires in COVID-19. Study at large: T cells, B-cell-depleted T cells, or PBMCs supplied cDNA or gDNA.

In the original workflow: Amplification of reference gene primers was used by the study to estimate nucleated cell counts. Measured with immunoSEQ multiplex PCR; TCRdb has only the in-frame clones, and not every one. V and J calls and clone size are as listed in that table; D and trimming were resolved from the DNA. This table has about 270,000 clones, about 89% appearing once. In germline, CDR1 is LGHDT, CDR2 YNNKEL (reference sequence). Trimming cost V 4 bases and J 6 bases; bases outside gene matches: 8. This CDR3 has 15 amino acids. This clone was seen a single time. Sample: peripheral blood. The TCR sequence derives from a man aged 40-49 years who had recovered from COVID-19. The V call is TRBV3-1 (or the pseudogene TRBV3-2), the J call TRBJ2-7; TRBD1 agrees at 11 bases. The CDR3 nucleotides are TGTGCCAGCAGCCGGACAGGGGGCTTTAGCGGCGAGCAGTACTTC. It codes for CASSRTGGFSGEQYF.